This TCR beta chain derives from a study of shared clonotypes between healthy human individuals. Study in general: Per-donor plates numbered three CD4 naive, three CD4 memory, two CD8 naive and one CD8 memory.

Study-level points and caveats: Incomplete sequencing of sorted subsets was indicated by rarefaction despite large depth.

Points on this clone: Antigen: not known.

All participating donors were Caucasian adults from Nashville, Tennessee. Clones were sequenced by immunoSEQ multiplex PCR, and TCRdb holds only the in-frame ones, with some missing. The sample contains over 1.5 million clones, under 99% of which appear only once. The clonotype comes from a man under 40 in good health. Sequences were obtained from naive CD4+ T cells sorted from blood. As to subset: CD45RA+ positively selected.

CDR3 amino acids: CASSYLAGTSSYEQYF. CDR3 sequence (DNA): TGTGCCAGCAGTTATCTCGCAGGGACGAGCTCCTACGAGCAGTACTTC. V usage is TRBV6-5 and J usage is TRBJ2-7, with D perhaps being TRBD1 or TRBD2 (5 bases each). Germline V gene data show CDR1 as MNHEY and CDR2 as SVGAGI. Trimming took off 3 bases at V and 0 bases at J, with 15 bases between the two ends. CDR3 length: 16 residues.